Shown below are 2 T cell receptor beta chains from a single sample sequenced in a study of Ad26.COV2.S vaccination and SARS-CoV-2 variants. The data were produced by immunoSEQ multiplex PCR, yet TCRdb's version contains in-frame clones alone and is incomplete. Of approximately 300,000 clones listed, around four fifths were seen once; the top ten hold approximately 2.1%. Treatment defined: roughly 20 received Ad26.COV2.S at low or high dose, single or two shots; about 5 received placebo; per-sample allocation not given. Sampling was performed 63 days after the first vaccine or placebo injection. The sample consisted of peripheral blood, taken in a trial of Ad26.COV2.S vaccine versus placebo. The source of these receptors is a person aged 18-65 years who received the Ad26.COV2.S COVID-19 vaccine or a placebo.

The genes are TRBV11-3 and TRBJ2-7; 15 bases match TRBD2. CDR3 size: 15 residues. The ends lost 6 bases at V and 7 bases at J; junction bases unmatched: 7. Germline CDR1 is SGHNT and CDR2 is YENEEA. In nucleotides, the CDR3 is TGTGCCAGCAGTCGGGGACTAGCGGGGGGTTGGGAGCAGTACTTC. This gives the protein CASSRGLAGGWEQYF.

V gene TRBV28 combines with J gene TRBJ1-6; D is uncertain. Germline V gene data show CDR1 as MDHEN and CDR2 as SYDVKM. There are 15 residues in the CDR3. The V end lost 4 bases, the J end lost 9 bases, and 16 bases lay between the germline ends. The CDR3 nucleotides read TGTGCCAGCAGTTCTGCAGCGGATCACCCTTCACCCCTCCACTTT. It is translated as CASSSAADHPSPLHF.